These 27 T cell receptor beta chains were all obtained from the same sample, sequenced in a study of blood T cell repertoires in COVID-19. Data came from immunoSEQ multiplex PCR; TCRdb stores just in-frame clones and leaves some out. The sample consists of about 270,000 clones, 80% to 95% of them appearing once. Source material: PBMCs or T cells enriched from blood (not recorded which). These receptor sequences come from a man aged 35 to 55 who had been exposed to COVID-19.

This chain connects TRBV5-5 to TRBJ1-5, with 7 bases fitting TRBD1. Per germline, CDR1 SGHKS and CDR2 YYEKEE (reference sequence). V gave up 4 bases and J gave up 1 base; unmatched junction bases: 11. The CDR3 loop spans 17 amino acids. The CDR3 spells CASSVGRTGRSNQPQHF. In DNA form, the CDR3 reads TGTGCCAGCAGCGTAGGGAGGACAGGCCGCAGCAATCAGCCCCAGCATTTT. The whole variable domain, remainder taken from reference TRBV5-5 and TRBJ1-5, is DAGVTQSPTHLIKTRGQQVTLRCSPISGHKSVSWYQQVLGQGPQFIFQYYEKEERGRGNFPDRFSARQFPNYSSELNVNALLLGDSALYLCASSVGRTGRSNQPQHFGDGTRLSIL.

This clone is a singleton in its sample. The sample has other DNA sequences that encode this CDR3 too. The chain combines TRBV7-9 with TRBJ2-2; the D gene is possibly TRBD2 (5 bases). This CDR3 region has 15 residues. Germline V gene data show CDR1 as SEHNR and CDR2 as FQNEAQ (reference sequence). V dropped 1 base and J dropped 5 bases, with 11 bases sitting between them. The CDR3 nucleotides read TGTGCCAGCAGCTTAGATGGGAGAGGGACCGGGGAGCTGTTTTTT. Its translation is CASSLDGRGTGELFF.

This chain joins TRBV28 and TRBJ1-1; D may be TRBD1 (5 bases). The CDR3 spans 12 residues. V lost 6 bases and J 5 bases, leaving 10 bases between the germline ends. The V gene's germline CDR1 is MDHEN and CDR2 SYDVKM. The CDR3 coding sequence is TGTGCCAGCAGGCTCGGGGGGACTGAAGCTTTCTTT. Its translation is CASRLGGTEAFF.

The chain couples TRBV6-5 to TRBJ1-1; D might be TRBD1 (5 bases). The V end was cut by 7 bases, the J end by 1 base, with 13 bases between. The germline V gene encodes CDR1 MNHEY and CDR2 SVGAGI. The CDR3 has 14 residues. The CDR3 DNA reads as TGTGCCAGCACTCCTACAGGTAGGAACACTGAAGCTTTCTTT. It encodes CASTPTGRNTEAFF.

This chain links TRBV27 with TRBJ2-1; 10 bases map to TRBD2. CDR1 is MNHEY and CDR2 is SMNVEV in the germline V gene (reference sequence). The J segment lost 2 bases and the V segment lost 6 bases, leaving 10 bases of the junction unmatched. The CDR3 sequence is 17 residues long. In nucleotides, the CDR3 is TGTGCCAGCAGGGTAAGCCTAGCGGGAGCGGCCTACAATGAGCAGTTCTTC. Translating it yields CASRVSLAGAAYNEQFF.

The rearrangement uses TRBV3-1 (or the pseudogene TRBV3-2) and TRBJ2-1, with D tentatively TRBD1 (5 bases). Germline CDR1 LGHDT, CDR2 YNNKEL (reference sequence). This CDR3 comprises 15 residues. V gave up 0 bases and J gave up 4 bases, with 10 bases separating them. This CDR3 is CASSQEKGIYNEQFF. The CDR3 DNA sequence: TGTGCCAGCAGCCAAGAAAAGGGGATATACAATGAGCAGTTCTTC.

This sequence joins TRBV19 and TRBJ1-1; D ambiguous. Germline V CDR1 and CDR2: LNHDA, SQIVND (reference sequence). The V end lost 3 bases, the J end lost 5 bases, and 22 bases lay between the germline ends. This CDR3 contains 17 residues. The chain's CDR3 is CASSIVTGSRKGTEAFF. The CDR3 DNA follows: TGTGCCAGTAGTATTGTAACGGGATCGAGGAAGGGAACTGAAGCTTTCTTT. Complete variable domain (other parts from reference TRBV19 and TRBJ1-1): DGGITQSPKYLFRKEGQNVTLSCEQNLNHDAMYWYRQDPGQGLRLIYYSQIVNDFQKGDIAEGYSVSREKKESFPLTVTSAQKNPTAFYLCASSIVTGSRKGTEAFFGQGTRLTVV.

The rearrangement joins TRBV5-5 to TRBJ1-1; 8 positions agree with TRBD1. Germline lookup yields CDR1 SGHKS and CDR2 YYEKEE (reference sequence). V was clipped by 3 bases and J by 7 bases; unmatched bases: 14. The CDR3 runs to 16 residues. The CDR3 spells CASSSEDDRGRVEAFF. The CDR3 bases are TGTGCCAGCAGCTCCGAGGACGACAGGGGACGTGTTGAAGCTTTCTTT.

The chain links TRBV19 to TRBJ1-1; 9 bases map to TRBD1. Germline CDR1 reads LNHDA; CDR2 reads SQIVND (reference sequence). J gave up 1 base and V 5 bases, and 8 bases lay outside the gene matches. This CDR3 contains 16 residues. The CDR3 DNA sequence: TGTGCCAGTAGTTTACGGACAGGGGCTTCGAACACTGAAGCTTTCTTT. This sequence encodes CASSLRTGASNTEAFF.

In its sample, this clone was seen once. This chain connects TRBV3-1 (or the pseudogene TRBV3-2) to TRBJ1-6, with D possibly TRBD1 on 6 matching bases. Trimming took 3 bases from V and 9 from J, leaving 24 bases between them. The germline V gene has CDR1 LGHDT and CDR2 YNNKEL (reference sequence). The CDR3 length is 18 residues. The CDR3 is CASSQGSPIQGSGSPLHF. The DNA of the CDR3 is TGTGCCAGCAGCCAGGGCTCCCCGATACAGGGTAGTGGTTCACCCCTCCACTTT.

This chain links TRBV5-1 with TRBJ1-2, with 7 bases aligning to TRBD1. After removal of 7 bases from V and 7 bases from J, the junction contained 10 bases not matched to a gene. Germline V gene lookup returns CDR1 SGHRS and CDR2 YFSETQ. This CDR3 is built from 13 residues. The CDR3 is CASHTGASTGYTF. The CDR3 DNA sequence: TGCGCCAGCCACACAGGGGCTTCTACTGGCTACACCTTC.

This rearrangement joins TRBV30 to TRBJ2-1; 8 bases are shared with TRBD2. The CDR3 totals 14 residues. Trimming at V came to 7 bases and at J to 9 bases, leaving 14 bases not matched to a gene. Per the germline V gene, CDR1 is GTSNPN and CDR2 is SVGIG (reference sequence). This CDR3 is CALNSGIPGTEQFF. The CDR3 region has the DNA TGTGCCTTGAATAGCGGGATCCCCGGCACTGAGCAGTTCTTC.

The chain couples TRBV30 to TRBJ2-7, with 8 bases lining up with TRBD1. The V gene end was trimmed by 3 bases and the J gene end by 3 bases; junction bases not matched to a gene: 10. Germline V gene data show CDR1 as GTSNPN and CDR2 as SVGIG (reference sequence). The CDR3 consists of 15 residues. In DNA form, the CDR3 reads TGTGCCTGGAGGGATCGCGGGACAGGAGTCTACGAGCAGTACTTC. The encoded protein is CAWRDRGTGVYEQYF. The full variable domain, in which reference TRBV30 and TRBJ2-7 provide the parts outside the CDR3, is SQTIHQWPATLVQPVGSPLSLECTVEGTSNPNLYWYRQAAGRGLQLLFYSVGIGQISSEVPQNLSASRPQDRQFILSSKKLLLSDSGFYLCAWRDRGTGVYEQYFGPGTRLTVT.

J is TRBJ2-3 and V is TRBV6-4; 8 nucleotides match TRBD2. CDR3 size: 16 residues. V lost 3 bases and J lost 1; bases outside the gene matches: 6. The V gene's germline CDR1 is MRHNA and CDR2 SNTAGT. The DNA for the CDR3 is TGTGCCAGCAGTGAATCTAGTAGCGGGGGCACAGATACGCAGTATTTT. As protein: CASSESSSGGTDTQYF.

This clone was picked up a small number of times. V gene TRBV5-1 combines with J gene TRBJ2-7; the D gene is possibly TRBD2 (6 bases). V was cut by 4 bases and J by 4 bases, with 15 bases left in between. The length of the CDR3 is 14 residues. Germline CDR1 reads SGHRS; CDR2 reads YFSETQ. The CDR3 bases are TGCGCCAGCAGCCGGGGGACGGAAGGGTACGAGCAGTACTTC. This translates into CASSRGTEGYEQYF.

CDR3 in amino acids: CSVEDSGSSYEQYF. The CDR3 DNA sequence: TGCAGCGTTGAGGACTCCGGAAGCTCCTACGAGCAGTACTTC. V usage is TRBV29-1 and J usage is TRBJ2-7, with a tentative D call TRBD2 (5 bases). The ends were cut back, 3 bases at V and 0 bases at J, with 12 bases in the middle. This CDR3 region has 14 residues. From germline, CDR1 is SQVTM and CDR2 ANQGSEA.

The chain couples TRBV7-3 to TRBJ1-1; D uncertain. Germline V gene data show CDR1 as SGHTA and CDR2 as FQGTGA. Trimming took off 5 bases at V and 0 bases at J, with 7 bases between the two ends. CDR3 length: 13 amino acids. CDR3 DNA: TGTGCCAGCAGCCTAGAGATGAACACTGAAGCTTTCTTT. Translated: CASSLEMNTEAFF.

The rearrangement uses TRBV6-6 and TRBJ1-4, with D uncertain. V dropped 0 bases and J dropped 5 bases, with 10 bases sitting between them. The germline CDR1 and CDR2 sequences are MNHNY and SVGAGI (reference sequence). This CDR3 comprises 15 residues. CDR3 DNA: TGTGCCAGCAGTTACTCTTCGCCGGTGAATGAAAAACTGTTTTTT. This sequence encodes CASSYSSPVNEKLFF.

This clone has just one count. The rearrangement joins TRBV7-8 to TRBJ2-2; 7 nucleotides line up with TRBD1. This CDR3 spans 13 amino acids. Germline V lookup: CDR1 SGHVS, CDR2 FQNEAQ. J gave up 4 bases and V 10 bases, and 6 bases lay outside the gene matches. DNA for the CDR3: TGTGCCATCACGAGACAGGGCACCGGGGAGCTGTTTTTT. Its protein product is CAITRQGTGELFF.

In the case of this clone: The sample contains more than one DNA sequence encoding this CDR3. The chain carries TRBV7-2 and TRBJ2-7; D is perhaps TRBD2 (6 bases). V lost 2 bases and J lost 3, with 14 bases in between. Germline V gene data show CDR1 as SGHTA and CDR2 as FQGNSA. This CDR3 has 15 residues. The CDR3 DNA reads as TGTGCCAGCAGCTTAAGGTCGGAGGGAGGCTACGAGCAGTACTTC. Its protein product is CASSLRSEGGYEQYF.

The V and J genes are TRBV29-1 and TRBJ1-3, with D unclear. Trimming stripped 2 bases from V and 0 bases from J, with 5 bases between. This CDR3 comprises 13 residues. From germline, CDR1 is SQVTM and CDR2 ANQGSEA. The CDR3 protein is CSVESFSGNTIYF. As DNA, the CDR3 is TGCAGCGTTGAATCATTCTCTGGAAACACCATATATTTT.

This sequence joins TRBV30 and TRBJ1-2; D might be TRBD1 (6 bases). CDR3 length: 14 amino acids. The V and J ends lost 5 bases and 8 bases respectively, with 21 bases between them. CDR1 GTSNPN and CDR2 SVGIG come from the germline V gene (reference sequence). The CDR3 nucleotides read TGTGCCTGGTACCAAAGGCGGGGGGGCTGGGGCTACACCTTC. Amino acid sequence: CAWYQRRGGWGYTF.

The rearrangement joins TRBV15 to TRBJ2-7; TRBD2 matches at 9 bases. The V gene's germline CDR1 is LNHNV and CDR2 YYDKDF (reference sequence). The CDR3 runs to 16 residues. J gave up 2 bases and V 0 bases, and 5 bases lay outside the gene matches. CDR3 DNA sequence: TGTGCCACCAGCAGAGATTTAGCGGGAGCAACCTACGAGCAGTACTTC. Translating gives CATSRDLAGATYEQYF.

V gene TRBV18 combines with J gene TRBJ2-5; 9 nucleotides line up with TRBD2. CDR1 and CDR2 from the germline V gene are KGHSH and LQKENI. Trimming removed 4 bases from V and 4 bases from J; junction bases left unmatched: 4. CDR3 size: 14 residues. Written as DNA, the CDR3 is TGTGCCAGCTCACTAGCGGGAGAAGGAGAGACCCAGTACTTC. Translation: CASSLAGEGETQYF.

The rearrangement joins TRBV5-4 to TRBJ1-6; 8 bases map to TRBD1. The CDR3 is 16 amino acids. Germline V CDR1 and CDR2: SGHNT, YYREEE (reference sequence). The V gene end was trimmed by 4 bases and the J gene end by 4 bases; junction bases not matched to a gene: 7. CDR3 loop: CASSPATGAYNSPLHF. The CDR3 nucleotides read TGTGCCAGCAGCCCCGCGACAGGGGCTTATAATTCACCCCTCCACTTT. Variable domain in full (rest from reference TRBV5-4 and TRBJ1-6): ETGVTQSPTHLIKTRGQQVTLRCSSQSGHNTVSWYQQALGQGPQFIFQYYREEENGRGNFPPRFSGLQFPNYSSELNVNALELDDSALYLCASSPATGAYNSPLHFGNGTRLTVT.

This chain connects TRBV3-1 (or the pseudogene TRBV3-2) to TRBJ2-5; D possibly corresponds to TRBD1 (5 bases). The CDR3 has 18 residues. In germline, CDR1 is LGHDT, CDR2 YNNKEL (reference sequence). V lost 0 bases to trimming and J lost 0 bases, with 17 bases between them. CDR3 DNA sequence: TGTGCCAGCAGCCAAGATAAAACAGGCCTCATGTACCAAGAGACCCAGTACTTC. This sequence encodes CASSQDKTGLMYQETQYF.

The chain joins TRBV2 to TRBJ1-1; the D is unclear. Looked up from germline, CDR1 is SNHLY and CDR2 is FYNNEI. The V end lost 4 bases, the J end lost 0 bases, and 15 bases lay between the germline ends. There are 16 residues in the CDR3. CDR3 sequence (DNA): TGTGCCAGCAGTGGAACGGTGGCGGGCTTGAACACTGAAGCTTTCTTT. Its protein is CASSGTVAGLNTEAFF. Based on the CDR3 plus reference TRBV2 and TRBJ1-1, the full variable domain is EPEVTQTPSHQVTQMGQEVILRCVPISNHLYFYWYRQILGQKVEFLVSFYNNEISEKSEIFDDQFSVERPDGSNFTLKIRSTKLEDSAMYFCASSGTVAGLNTEAFFGQGTRLTVV.